The 22 T cell receptor beta chains given below trace back to one sample, sequenced in a study of T cell repertoires in cytomegalovirus infection. Their recognized antigens are unknown. One entry per CDR3 protein results from TCRdb running MiXCR on the reads. The data hold about 58,000 distinct CDR3 sequences, with around 20% observed a single time. Sequences were derived from CD8+ T cells from cultured PBMCs, sampled from culture after CMV antigen stimulation. These receptor sequences come from a human donor in good health (CMV status not recorded). Some clones in this sample may be carry-over from other donors' samples.

This sequence joins TRBV9 and TRBJ2-3; TRBD2 matches 9 bases. The CDR3 consists of 15 residues. Germline V gives CDR1 SGDLS, CDR2 YYNGEE. The trim removed 5 bases at V and 4 bases at J, leaving 8 bases unmatched. CDR3 sequence (DNA): TGTGCCAGCAGTGGGGGCGGGGGGGCCCCAGATACGCAGTATTTT. It codes for CASSGGGGAPDTQYF.

The CDR3 region has the DNA TGTGCCAGCAGTGGCGACAGAAGCAATCAGCCCCAGCATTTT. It specifies CASSGDRSNQPQHF. V gene TRBV7-2 combines with J gene TRBJ1-5, with a tentative D call TRBD1 (5 bases). The CDR3 is made up of 14 amino acids. Trimming pared 6 bases from V and 1 base from J, leaving 10 bases between. CDR1 and CDR2 (germline): SGHTA, FQGNSA.

This clonotype was counted between two and nine times. The V and J genes are TRBV3-1 and TRBJ2-3; D possibly uses TRBD1 or TRBD2 (5 bases each). V lost 1 base to trimming and J lost 5 bases, with 16 bases between them. There are 16 residues in the CDR3. The V gene's germline CDR1 is LGHDT and CDR2 YNNKEL (reference sequence). In nucleotides, the CDR3 is TGTGCCAGCAGCCAAGGGGTGGGACCAGCGATAGATACGCAGTATTTT. As protein: CASSQGVGPAIDTQYF.

CDR3 sequence: CASSRPGSGNTIYF. The CDR3 DNA reads as TGTGCCAGCAGCCGCCCAGGCTCTGGAAACACCATATATTTT. The V and J genes are TRBV5-6 and TRBJ1-3; D is ambiguous. The CDR3 is made up of 14 amino acids. V was clipped by 4 bases and J by 0 bases, with 8 bases between them. Germline V gene lookup returns CDR1 SGHDT and CDR2 YYEEEE.

This clonotype has only a few counts. V gene TRBV29-1 combines with J gene TRBJ2-7; 8 bases are shared with TRBD1. Germline CDR1 reads SQVTM; CDR2 reads ANQGSEA. The V and J ends lost 7 bases and 7 bases, in that order; junction bases with no gene match: 6. The length of the CDR3 is 11 residues. CDR3 nucleotide sequence: TGCAGCGGGATAACAGGGGGGGAGCAGTACTTC. Its protein product is CSGITGGEQYF.

A few counts support this clonotype. The chain uses TRBV7-2 and TRBJ2-7, with TRBD1 matching over 12 bases. The V and J ends lost 6 bases and 6 bases, in that order; junction bases with no gene match: 6. The CDR3 has 14 amino acids. Germline CDR1 and CDR2: SGHTA and FQGNSA. In nucleotides, the CDR3 is TGTGCCAGCAGATCGGGACAGGGGGCGGTCGAGCAGTACTTC. This translates into CASRSGQGAVEQYF.

This clonotype occurred a few times. The rearrangement joins TRBV7-2 to TRBJ1-5, with a weak D call TRBD1 (6 bases). The CDR3 is made up of 14 amino acids. Germline-derived CDR1 and CDR2 are SGHTA and FQGNSA. Between the trimmed V and J ends, which lost 1 base and 7 bases, there was a span of 11 bases. Here the CDR3 DNA reads TGTGCCAGCAGCTTAGAAGCCAGGGGACAGCCCCAGCATTTT. This sequence encodes CASSLEARGQPQHF.

The CDR3 region is CASSSTPDAEAFF. CDR3 DNA sequence: TGTGCCAGCAGCTCCACCCCTGACGCTGAAGCTTTCTTT. This chain uses TRBV7-8 with TRBJ1-1; D remains ambiguous. The CDR3 is made up of 13 amino acids. The germline V gene encodes CDR1 SGHVS and CDR2 FQNEAQ. Trimming stripped 4 bases from V and 6 bases from J, with 12 bases between.

V is TRBV27 and J is TRBJ1-5; no reliable D call. The ends were cut back, 6 bases at V and 7 bases at J, with 13 bases in the middle. There are 13 residues in the CDR3. Germline-derived CDR1 and CDR2 are MNHEY and SMNVEV (reference sequence). The CDR3 DNA sequence: TGTGCCAGCAGCCCGTCGTACGTGCAGCCCCAGCATTTT. Protein: CASSPSYVQPQHF.

This clonotype was detected a few times. J is TRBJ1-1 and V is TRBV11-3, with D possibly matching TRBD1 (5 bases). The CDR3 totals 15 residues. CDR1 and CDR2 from the germline V gene are SGHNT and YENEEA. V lost 5 bases and J lost 3, with 16 bases in between. The DNA for the CDR3 is TGTGCCAGCAGCACCGGGGTAGGGACTGACACTGAAGCTTTCTTT. It codes for CASSTGVGTDTEAFF.

This clonotype has more than one count but fewer than ten. The genes are TRBV7-6 and TRBJ2-7, with D tentatively TRBD2 (5 bases). CDR3 length: 14 residues. Germline values: CDR1 SGHVS, CDR2 FNYEAQ. Trimming took off 3 bases at V and 0 bases at J, with 9 bases between the two ends. CDR3 protein: CASSFTGSSYEQYF. In DNA form, the CDR3 reads TGTGCCAGCAGCTTTACGGGGAGCTCCTACGAGCAGTACTTC. The full variable domain, its missing parts supplied by reference TRBV7-6 and TRBJ2-7, is GAGVSQSPRYKVTKRGQDVALRCDPISGHVSLYWYRQALGQGPEFLTYFNYEAQQDKSGLPNDRFSAERPEGSISTLTIQRTEQRDSAMYRCASSFTGSSYEQYFGPGTRLTVT.

This clonotype was detected only a few times. The chain uses TRBV12-3 or TRBV12-4 and TRBJ2-2, with 10 bases fitting TRBD2. This CDR3 region has 16 residues. With V trimmed by 5 bases and J by 3 bases, 6 bases remained unmatched. CDR3 region: CASSQTSGQYTGELFF. CDR3 sequence (DNA): TGTGCCAGCAGTCAGACTAGCGGGCAGTACACCGGGGAGCTGTTTTTT.

This clonotype was seen a few times. V is TRBV6-6 and J is TRBJ1-5, with a possible D match to TRBD1 (5 bases). Germline V gene data show CDR1 as MNHNY and CDR2 as SVGAGI (reference sequence). The V and J ends lost 2 bases and 7 bases respectively, with 15 bases between them. This CDR3 is 15 amino acids long. As DNA, the CDR3 is TGTGCCAGCAGTTACCCAAGGGGTACCAAGCAGCCCCAGCATTTT. Its protein product is CASSYPRGTKQPQHF.

V is TRBV6-1 and J is TRBJ2-7, with D possibly matching TRBD2 (5 bases). Per the germline V gene, CDR1 is MNHNS and CDR2 is SASEGT. The V end lost 5 bases, the J end lost 4 bases, and 15 bases lay between the germline ends. This CDR3 has 14 amino acids. CDR3 coding DNA: TGTGCCAGCAGTTTGGCCCATCCGGGATACGAGCAGTACTTC. Translating it yields CASSLAHPGYEQYF.

V gene TRBV6-2 or TRBV6-3 combines with J gene TRBJ1-2, with D tentatively TRBD1 (5 bases). The CDR3 contains 14 residues. V was clipped by 6 bases and J by 5 bases, with 16 bases between them. Germline lookup yields CDR1 MNHEY and CDR2 SVGEGT. In DNA form, the CDR3 reads TGTGCCAGCAGGTCGGGACCTGGGTTGTATGGCTACACCTTC. Protein: CASRSGPGLYGYTF.

The chain couples TRBV6-2 or TRBV6-3 to TRBJ1-1; D may be TRBD1 (6 bases). CDR3 length equals 12 residues. V lost 7 bases and J 5 bases, leaving 11 bases between the germline ends. Germline CDR1 MNHEY, CDR2 SVGEGT. The CDR3, as DNA: TGTGCCAGCACCCAGGGGAGGACTGAAGCTTTCTTT. This encodes CASTQGRTEAFF.

In its sample, this clonotype was seen a few times. This rearrangement joins TRBV11-2 to TRBJ2-3, with 9 nucleotides matching TRBD1. The CDR3 contains 16 residues. Germline V gene data show CDR1 as SGHAT and CDR2 as FQNNGV. V dropped 6 bases and J dropped 1; count of bases not matched to a gene: 8. DNA for the CDR3: TGTGCCAGCAGGCCTACAGGGGGCGCAGGCACAGATACGCAGTATTTT. Protein sequence: CASRPTGGAGTDTQYF.

V and J are TRBV11-2 and TRBJ1-5; no clear D gene. Trimming stripped 1 base from V and 7 bases from J, with 8 bases between. The CDR3 loop spans 13 amino acids. Germline values: CDR1 SGHAT, CDR2 FQNNGV. The CDR3 DNA follows: TGTGCCAGCAGCTTAGGGAGGTGGCAGCCCCAGCATTTT. Residues: CASSLGRWQPQHF.

The genes are TRBV5-6 and TRBJ2-1, with 7 bases identical to TRBD1. The V gene's germline CDR1 is SGHDT and CDR2 YYEEEE. The CDR3 contains 13 residues. Trimming took 5 bases from V and 7 from J; bases not matched to a gene: 6. This CDR3 reads CASSKTGLNEQFF. For the CDR3, the DNA is TGTGCCAGCAGTAAGACAGGGTTGAATGAGCAGTTCTTC.

The genes are TRBV24-1 and TRBJ2-5, with a weak D call TRBD1 (6 bases). The CDR3 is 13 amino acids. Trimming removed 4 bases from V and 3 bases from J, with 8 bases in between. CDR1 and CDR2 (germline): KGHDR, SFDVKD. CDR3 DNA sequence: TGTGCCACCAGTGAGGGGGCGAAAGAGACCCAGTACTTC. Translation: CATSEGAKETQYF.

The chain couples TRBV7-2 to TRBJ2-3; 8 nucleotides match TRBD2. The J segment lost 0 bases and the V segment lost 4 bases, leaving 12 bases of the junction unmatched. Germline CDR1 is SGHTA and CDR2 is FQGNSA. The CDR3 is made up of 18 amino acids. CDR3 region: CASSSDPLGGGSTDTQYF. CDR3 sequence (DNA): TGTGCCAGCAGCTCCGACCCCCTCGGGGGGGGCAGCACAGATACGCAGTATTTT.

The chain uses TRBV7-9 and TRBJ2-7, with TRBD1 identical over 8 bases. The junction had 8 bases not matched to a gene; V was cut back by 4 bases and J by 3 bases. This CDR3 has 15 residues. The V gene's germline CDR1 is SEHNR and CDR2 FQNEAQ (reference sequence). The CDR3: CASSWTTGDIYEQYF. CDR3 sequence (DNA): TGTGCCAGCAGCTGGACGACAGGGGACATCTACGAGCAGTACTTC. The full variable domain, completed using reference TRBV7-9 and TRBJ2-7, is DTGVSQNPRHKITKRGQNVTFRCDPISEHNRLYWYRQTLGQGPEFLTYFQNEAQLEKSRLLSDRFSAERPKGSFSTLEIQRTEQGDSAMYLCASSWTTGDIYEQYFGPGTRLTVT.